This TCR beta chain was recorded in a study of T cells in Graves' hyperthyroidism and ophthalmopathy. TCR beta CDR3 region amplification was performed from RNA transcripts. The HTBI primer set drove a first-round RT-PCR of the TCR CDR3. TCRdb analysed the multiplex PCR reads with MiXCR anew, one entry per CDR3 protein. In the table there are 400,000 to 600,000 distinct CDR3 sequences, 16% of which are singletons. V lost 3 bases to trimming and J lost 6 bases; unmatched junction nucleotides: 7. The CDR3 runs 16 residues. CDR1 and CDR2 from the germline V gene are SNHLY and FYNNEI. This clonotype appeared many times.

This TCR was recovered from a woman aged 30 to 39 with Graves' ophthalmopathy. Sequencing was carried out using blood. The chain recombines TRBV2 with TRBJ2-2; TRBD2 matches 10 bases. The CDR3 nucleotides read TGTGCCAGCAGTGACGTTGTAGCGGGAGGCCCCGGGGAGCTGTTTTTT. It yields the protein CASSDVVAGGPGELFF.